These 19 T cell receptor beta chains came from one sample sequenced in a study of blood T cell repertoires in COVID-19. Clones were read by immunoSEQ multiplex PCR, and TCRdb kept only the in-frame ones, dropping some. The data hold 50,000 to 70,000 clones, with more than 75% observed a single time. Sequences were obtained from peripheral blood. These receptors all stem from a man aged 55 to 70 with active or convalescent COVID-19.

The CDR3 region has the DNA TGTGCCAGCAGCGGCCAGGGAAGCTACGAGCAGTACTTC. Translating gives CASSGQGSYEQYF. The chain carries TRBV9 and TRBJ2-7, with D possibly being TRBD1 (5 bases). This CDR3 is 13 amino acids long. The V and J ends lost 3 bases and 3 bases respectively, with 10 bases between them. Germline CDR1 and CDR2: SGDLS and YYNGEE.

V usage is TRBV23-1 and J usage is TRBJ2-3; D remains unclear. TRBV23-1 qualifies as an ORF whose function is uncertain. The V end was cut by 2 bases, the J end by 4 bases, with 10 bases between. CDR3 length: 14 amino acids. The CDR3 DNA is TGCGCCAGCAGTCAAACCGGGTGGGCAGATACGCAGTATTTT. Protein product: CASSQTGWADTQYF.

Written as DNA, the CDR3 is TGTGCCAGCAGCCAAGGGAGGACAGGGATCGCTCCCCTCCACTTT. Its protein is CASSQGRTGIAPLHF. The rearrangement joins TRBV14 to TRBJ1-6, with 8 bases matching TRBD1. This CDR3 region has 15 residues. Germline CDR1 and CDR2: SGHDN and FVKESK. J gave up 13 bases and V 1 base, and 9 bases lay outside the gene matches.

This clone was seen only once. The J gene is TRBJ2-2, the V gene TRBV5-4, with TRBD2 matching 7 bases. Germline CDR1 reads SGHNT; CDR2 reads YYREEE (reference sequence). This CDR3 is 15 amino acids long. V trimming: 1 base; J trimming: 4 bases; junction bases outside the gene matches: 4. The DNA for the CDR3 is TGTGCCAGCAGCTTGCCCGGCGGGAGCACCGGGGAGCTGTTTTTT. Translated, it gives CASSLPGGSTGELFF.

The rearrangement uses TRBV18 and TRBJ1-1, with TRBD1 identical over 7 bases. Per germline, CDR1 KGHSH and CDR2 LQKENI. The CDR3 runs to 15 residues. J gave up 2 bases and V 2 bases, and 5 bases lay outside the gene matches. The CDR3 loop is CASSPTGQINTEAFF. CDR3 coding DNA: TGTGCCAGCTCACCAACGGGACAGATAAACACTGAAGCTTTCTTT.

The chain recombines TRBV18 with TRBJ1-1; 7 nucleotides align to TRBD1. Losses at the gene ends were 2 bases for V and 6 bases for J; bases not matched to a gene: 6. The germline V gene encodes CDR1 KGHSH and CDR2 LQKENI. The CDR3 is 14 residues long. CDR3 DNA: TGTGCCAGCTCACCAGACAGGGATAGTGCTGAAGCTTTCTTT. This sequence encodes CASSPDRDSAEAFF.

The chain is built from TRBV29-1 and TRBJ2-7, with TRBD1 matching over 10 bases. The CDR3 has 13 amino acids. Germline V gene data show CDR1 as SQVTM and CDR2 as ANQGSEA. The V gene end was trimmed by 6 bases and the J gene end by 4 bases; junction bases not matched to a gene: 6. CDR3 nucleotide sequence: TGCAGCGTCCCGGGACAGGGGCTATACGAGCAGTACTTC. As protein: CSVPGQGLYEQYF.

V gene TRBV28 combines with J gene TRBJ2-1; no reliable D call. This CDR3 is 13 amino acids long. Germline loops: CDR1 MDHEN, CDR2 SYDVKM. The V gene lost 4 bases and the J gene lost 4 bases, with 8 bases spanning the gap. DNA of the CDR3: TGTGCCAGCAGTTCCCTTATGTACAATGAGCAGTTCTTC. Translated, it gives CASSSLMYNEQFF.

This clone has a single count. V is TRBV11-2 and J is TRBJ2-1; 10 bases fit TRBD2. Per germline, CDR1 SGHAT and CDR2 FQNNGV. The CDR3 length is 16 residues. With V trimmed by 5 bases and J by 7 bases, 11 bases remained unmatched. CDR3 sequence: CASSEGTSGRANEQFF. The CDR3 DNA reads TGTGCCAGCAGCGAGGGGACCAGCGGGAGGGCGAATGAGCAGTTCTTC.

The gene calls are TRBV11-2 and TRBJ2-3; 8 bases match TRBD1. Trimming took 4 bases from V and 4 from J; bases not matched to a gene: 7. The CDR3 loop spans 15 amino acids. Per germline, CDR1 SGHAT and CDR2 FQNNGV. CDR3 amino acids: CASSSRQGRADTQYF. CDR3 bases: TGTGCCAGCAGCTCCAGACAGGGGCGGGCAGATACGCAGTATTTT.

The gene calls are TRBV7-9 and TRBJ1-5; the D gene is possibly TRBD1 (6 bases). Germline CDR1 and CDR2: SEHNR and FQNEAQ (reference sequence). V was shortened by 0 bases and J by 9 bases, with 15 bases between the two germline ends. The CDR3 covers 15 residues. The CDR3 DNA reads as TGTGCCAGCAGCTTAGCGCCAGACAGGTACCCGCCCCAGCATTTT. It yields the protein CASSLAPDRYPPQHF.

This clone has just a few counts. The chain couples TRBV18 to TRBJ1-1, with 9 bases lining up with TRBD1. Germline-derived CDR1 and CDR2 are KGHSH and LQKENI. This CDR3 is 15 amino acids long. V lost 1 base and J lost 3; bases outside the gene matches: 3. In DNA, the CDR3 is TGTGCCAGCTCACCACTGGGACAGGGAGACACTGAAGCTTTCTTT. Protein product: CASSPLGQGDTEAFF.

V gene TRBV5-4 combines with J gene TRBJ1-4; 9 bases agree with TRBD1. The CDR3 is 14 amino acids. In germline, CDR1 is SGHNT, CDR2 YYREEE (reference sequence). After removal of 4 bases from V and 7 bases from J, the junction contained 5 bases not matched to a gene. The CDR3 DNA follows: TGTGCCAGCAGCACACAGGGGGCGGGTGAAAAACTGTTTTTT. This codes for CASSTQGAGEKLFF.

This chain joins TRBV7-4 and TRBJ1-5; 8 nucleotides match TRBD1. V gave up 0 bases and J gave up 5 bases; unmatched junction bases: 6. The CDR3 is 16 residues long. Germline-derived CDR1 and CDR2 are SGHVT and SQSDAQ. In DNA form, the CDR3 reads TGTGCCAGCAGCTTAGCCTCGGACAGGGTTGATCAGCCCCAGCATTTT. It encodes CASSLASDRVDQPQHF.

DNA of the CDR3: TGTGCCAGCAGTCGAGAGCGGGACAAATTTAGCAATCAGCCCCAGCATTTT. Amino acids: CASSRERDKFSNQPQHF. The genes are TRBV5-6 and TRBJ1-5, with D possibly TRBD1 on 6 matching bases. In germline, CDR1 is SGHDT, CDR2 YYEEEE. The V and J ends lost 5 bases and 0 bases respectively, with 18 bases between them. This CDR3 spans 17 amino acids. The variable domain in full, completed from reference TRBV5-6 and TRBJ1-5, reads DAGVTQSPTHLIKTRGQQVTLRCSPKSGHDTVSWYQQALGQGPQFIFQYYEEEERQRGNFPDRFSGHQFPNYSSELNVNALLLGDSALYLCASSRERDKFSNQPQHFGDGTRLSIL.

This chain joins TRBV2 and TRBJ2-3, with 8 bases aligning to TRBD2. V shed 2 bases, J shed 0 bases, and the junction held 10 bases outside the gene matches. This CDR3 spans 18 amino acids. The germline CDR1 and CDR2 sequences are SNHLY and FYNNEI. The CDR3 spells CASSERGRAGGSTDTQYF. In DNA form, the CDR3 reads TGTGCCAGCAGTGAACGGGGCCGGGCGGGAGGAAGCACAGATACGCAGTATTTT.

The CDR3 region is CASSLGHGPGNYGYTF. Here the CDR3 DNA reads TGTGCCAGCAGCTTAGGACATGGCCCTGGGAACTATGGCTACACCTTC. The chain carries TRBV11-2 and TRBJ1-2; D gene unclear. This CDR3 has 16 residues. Germline V gives CDR1 SGHAT, CDR2 FQNNGV. V lost 1 base, J lost 2 bases, and 14 bases lay in between.

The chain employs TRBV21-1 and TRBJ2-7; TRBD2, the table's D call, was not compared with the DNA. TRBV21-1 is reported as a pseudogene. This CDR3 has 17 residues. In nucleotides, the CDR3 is TGTGCCAGCAGCAAAGATGAAGAGGGGACTAAGGCCTACGAGCAGTACTTC. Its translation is CASSKDEEGTKAYEQYF.

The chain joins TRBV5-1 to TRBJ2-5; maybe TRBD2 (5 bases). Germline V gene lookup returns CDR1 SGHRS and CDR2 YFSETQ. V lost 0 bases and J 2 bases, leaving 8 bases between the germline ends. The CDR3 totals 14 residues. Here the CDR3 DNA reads TGCGCCAGCAGCTTGGATAGCGTACAAGAGACCCAGTACTTC. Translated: CASSLDSVQETQYF.